The 11 T cell receptor beta chains reported below all come from one sample, sequenced in a study of blood T cell repertoires in COVID-19. Only in-frame clones appear in the TCRdb table, and some are missing; sequencing was by immunoSEQ multiplex PCR. The sample includes under 200,000 clones, roughly nine tenths seen only once; the top ten take roughly 4.1%. Material for sequencing was peripheral blood. Receptors were obtained from a woman in her sixties or seventies with acute or convalescent COVID-19.

The V and J genes are TRBV6-5 and TRBJ1-4, with no clear D. The CDR3 is 13 amino acids. V dropped 4 bases and J dropped 5 bases, with 8 bases sitting between them. Germline V gives CDR1 MNHEY, CDR2 SVGAGI. The CDR3 region is CASSLQRNEKLFF. The CDR3, as DNA: TGTGCCAGCAGTTTACAGAGAAATGAAAAACTGTTTTTT.

The rearrangement links TRBV4-2 to TRBJ2-1; 8 bases are shared with TRBD2. The CDR3 sequence is 17 residues long. CDR1 and CDR2 (germline): LGHNA, YNFKEQ. Germline trimming cut 1 base from V and 3 bases from J; bases unmatched to any gene: 8. The CDR3 DNA sequence: TGTGCCAGCAGCCAAGTCTTCCCTAGCGGGCTCTACAATGAGCAGTTCTTC. Encoded protein: CASSQVFPSGLYNEQFF.

This clone was seen only a few times. V usage is TRBV28 and J usage is TRBJ2-1, with TRBD1 matching over 8 bases. The germline gives CDR1 MDHEN, CDR2 SYDVKM. V dropped 8 bases and J dropped 7; count of bases not matched to a gene: 4. CDR3 length: 12 residues. In DNA form, the CDR3 reads TGTGCCAGCCGACAGGGGCGGAATGAGCAGTTCTTC. Protein sequence: CASRQGRNEQFF.

V gene TRBV28 combines with J gene TRBJ1-5, with a possible D match to TRBD1 (6 bases). CDR1 and CDR2 from the germline V gene are MDHEN and SYDVKM. V lost 7 bases, J lost 0 bases, and 19 bases lay in between. This CDR3 has 17 residues. CDR3: CASKRQDRAYSNQPQHF. The CDR3 DNA is TGTGCCAGCAAAAGACAGGATCGAGCCTATAGCAATCAGCCCCAGCATTTT.

V is TRBV28 and J is TRBJ2-5, with D tentatively TRBD2 (5 bases). Germline CDR1 reads MDHEN; CDR2 reads SYDVKM. Trimming stripped 3 bases from V and 0 bases from J, with 8 bases between. This CDR3 has 14 amino acids. In DNA, the CDR3 is TGTGCCAGCAGTTTTCTCGGGAACCAAGAGACCCAGTACTTC. Amino acids: CASSFLGNQETQYF.

This clone was seen once. Other DNA sequences in this specimen translate into the identical CDR3. V and J are TRBV5-1 and TRBJ1-4, with 10 bases lining up with TRBD1. Trimming cost V 5 bases and J 7 bases; bases outside gene matches: 5. CDR1 and CDR2 (germline): SGHRS, YFSETQ. The CDR3 sequence is 14 residues long. The CDR3 bases are TGCGCCAGCAGTAGAGGACAGGGGGGTGAAAAACTGTTTTTT. This gives the protein CASSRGQGGEKLFF.

This chain links TRBV18 with TRBJ1-4; possible D gene TRBD1, 6 bases. The CDR3 is 15 residues long. In germline, CDR1 is KGHSH, CDR2 LQKENI. Trimming took off 2 bases at V and 5 bases at J, with 12 bases between the two ends. The CDR3: CASSPRTAQNEKLFF. The CDR3 nucleotides read TGTGCCAGCTCACCAAGGACAGCCCAGAATGAAAAACTGTTTTTT.

The table lists this clone with many counts. The chain joins TRBV7-2 to TRBJ2-2; 7 nucleotides line up with TRBD1. In germline, CDR1 is SGHTA, CDR2 FQGNSA. Trimming removed 0 bases from V and 8 bases from J; junction bases left unmatched: 3. CDR3 length: 14 amino acids. The DNA for the CDR3 is TGTGCCAGCAGCTTAGCGGGGACAGCGGGGGAGCTGTTTTTT. Amino acids: CASSLAGTAGELFF.

The chain uses TRBV4-2 and TRBJ2-2; tentatively, D is TRBD1 (6 bases). V gave up 1 base and J gave up 5 bases, with 17 bases separating them. The CDR3 is made up of 17 amino acids. CDR1 LGHNA and CDR2 YNFKEQ come from the germline V gene. CDR3 DNA sequence: TGTGCCAGCAGCCAAGGGTCTGTCAGGGGAACTACCGGGGAGCTGTTTTTT. The encoded protein is CASSQGSVRGTTGELFF.

The chain couples TRBV5-1 to TRBJ2-3; D possibly corresponds to TRBD2 (6 bases). The CDR3 is made up of 15 amino acids. V was trimmed by 3 bases and J by 0 bases, leaving 11 bases between them. Germline CDR1 is SGHRS and CDR2 is YFSETQ. CDR3 in amino acids: CASSWSGTSTDTQYF. DNA of the CDR3: TGCGCCAGCAGCTGGTCCGGGACTAGCACAGATACGCAGTATTTT.

The chain couples TRBV4-1 to TRBJ2-1, with 13 bases lining up with TRBD2. The trim removed 1 base at V and 2 bases at J, leaving 8 bases unmatched. Germline V CDR1 and CDR2: MGHRA, YSYEKL. The CDR3 consists of 19 residues. The DNA for the CDR3 is TGCGCCAGCAGCCAAGGTGGACTAGCGGGAGTCCGCCCCTACAATGAGCAGTTCTTC. Encoded protein: CASSQGGLAGVRPYNEQFF.